Below, 5 T cell receptor beta chains from the same sample are listed, as sequenced in a study of CD8+ T cells in alopecia areata. Once RNA had been extracted, it was reverse transcribed into cDNA to act as the sequencing template. The assay was immunoSEQ multiplex PCR, and TCRdb's table has in-frame clones only and misses some. Listed for the sample are some 110,000 clones, none seen a single time. The sample consisted of lesional skin. The receptor source for this set is a C3H/HeJ mouse with alopecia areata. This strain has MHC haplotype H2-k.

A few counts support this clone. Genes and germline come from the mouse. The CDR3 is cut off 4 residues early in the read; its end comes from the germline J gene. The rearrangement joins TRBV1 to TRBJ1-4; 7 nucleotides align to TRBD1. V lost 5 bases and J lost 1; bases outside the gene matches: 4. CDR1 and CDR2 from the germline V gene are NSQYPW and LRSPGD (reference sequence). CDR3 length equals 15 residues. The CDR3 sequence: CTCSLKGASNERLFF. CDR3 DNA, as far as it was read: TGCACCTGCAGTTTGAAGGGGGCTTCCAACGAA.

In its sample, this clone was seen a few times. Gene names and germline match the mouse. The read ends 4 residues before the CDR3 terminus; that terminus is restored from the germline J gene. Other DNA variants within this sample encode the same CDR3. The rearrangement links TRBV13-3 to TRBJ1-4; perhaps TRBD1 as D (5 bases). CDR3 length: 15 residues. V was shortened by 2 bases and J by 3 bases, with 11 bases between the two germline ends. Germline CDR1 reads NNHDY; CDR2 reads SYVADS. The CDR3 bases that were read are TGTGCCAGCAGTGACCTCCAGGGTGCCAACGAA. Its translation is CASSDLQGANE. In full, the CDR3 is CASSDLQGANERLFF.

On this clone itself: Germline and genes here are mouse. The read finishes 4 residues shy of the CDR3 end, and the germline J gene is used to complete it. This chain links TRBV13-3 with TRBJ2-5; 7 positions agree with TRBD1. Germline V gene lookup returns CDR1 NNHDY and CDR2 SYVADS. V lost 4 bases to trimming and J lost 0 bases; unmatched junction nucleotides: 8. This CDR3 is 16 amino acids long. The part of the CDR3 DNA that was read is TGTGCCAGCAGTATCCGGGACAGTATTAACCAAGAC. The encoded protein is CASSIRDSINQD. The full CDR3 reads CASSIRDSINQDTQYF.

Turning to this clone: Gene names are the mouse ones. The sequence runs out 4 residues before the end of the CDR3; the remainder is reconstructed from the germline J gene. The rearrangement joins TRBV13-3 to TRBJ1-5, with 12 bases identical to TRBD1. This CDR3 is 14 amino acids long. Germline values: CDR1 NNHDY, CDR2 SYVADS. The CDR3 reads CASRAGTGGAAPLF. Partial CDR3 DNA: TGTGCCAGCAGGGCCGGGACAGGGGGCGCA.

This clone was seen a few times. Gene names refer to mouse genes. The read gets to within 4 residues of the CDR3 end, and the germline J gene fills in the rest. The chain combines TRBV16 with TRBJ2-3; 7 positions agree with TRBD2. Germline assignment: CDR1 SGHSA and CDR2 FRNQAP. The CDR3 totals 16 residues. The V and J ends lost 0 bases and 0 bases, in that order; junction bases with no gene match: 3. CDR3 in amino acids: CASSLDGGTSAETLYF. The sequenced CDR3 bases are TGTGCAAGCAGCTTAGATGGGGGGACTAGTGCAGAA.